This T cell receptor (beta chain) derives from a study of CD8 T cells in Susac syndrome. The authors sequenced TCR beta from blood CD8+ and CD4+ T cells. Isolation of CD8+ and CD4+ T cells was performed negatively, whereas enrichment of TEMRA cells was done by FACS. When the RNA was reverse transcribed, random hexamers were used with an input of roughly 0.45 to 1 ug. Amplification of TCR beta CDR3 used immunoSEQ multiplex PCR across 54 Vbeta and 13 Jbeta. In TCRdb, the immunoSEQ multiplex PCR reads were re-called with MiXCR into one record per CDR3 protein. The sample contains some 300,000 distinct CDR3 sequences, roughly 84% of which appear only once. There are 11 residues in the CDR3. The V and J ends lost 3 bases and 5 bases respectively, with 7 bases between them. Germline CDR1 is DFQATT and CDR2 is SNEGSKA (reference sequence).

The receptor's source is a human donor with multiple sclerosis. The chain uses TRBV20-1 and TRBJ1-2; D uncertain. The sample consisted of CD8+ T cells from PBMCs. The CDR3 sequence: CSARDGYGYTF. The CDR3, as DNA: TGCAGTGCTAGGGACGGGTATGGCTACACCTTC.